This entry lists 23 T cell receptor beta chains sequenced from one sample in a study of shared clonotypes between healthy human individuals. Cells designated naive CD8 were CD45RO-negative and were positively selected for CCR7, with terminally differentiated effector memory CD45RA+ cells excluded. Assay: immunoSEQ multiplex PCR; the TCRdb copy retains only in-frame clones and omits some. The profile shows roughly 2.1 million clones, about 92% of them singletons. The sequenced material came from naive CD8+ T cells from PBMCs. The receptors derive from a man aged 18 to 30 in good health. Some clones in this sample may be carry-over from other donors' samples.

This clone was counted once. This chain connects TRBV11-2 to TRBJ2-1; a possible D gene is TRBD2 (6 bases). V lost 4 bases, J lost 6 bases, and 22 bases lay in between. The germline V gene encodes CDR1 SGHAT and CDR2 FQNNGV. There are 17 residues in the CDR3. CDR3 loop: CASSYKAGTRPGNEQFF. As DNA, the CDR3 is TGTGCCAGCAGCTATAAGGCCGGGACTCGCCCAGGCAATGAGCAGTTCTTC.

The rearrangement uses TRBV28 and TRBJ2-3; D remains ambiguous. Germline values: CDR1 MDHEN, CDR2 SYDVKM. V lost 0 bases, J lost 3 bases, and 7 bases lay in between. This CDR3 region has 14 residues. In DNA form, the CDR3 reads TGTGCCAGCAGTTTATGGGCACCAACAGATACGCAGTATTTT. Protein: CASSLWAPTDTQYF. The full variable domain, rest sourced from reference TRBV28 and TRBJ2-3, is DVKVTQSSRYLVKRTGEKVFLECVQDMDHENMFWYRQDPGLGLRLIYFSYDVKMKEKGDIPEGYSVSREKKERFSLILESASTNQTSMYLCASSLWAPTDTQYFGPGTRLTVL.

V is TRBV28 and J is TRBJ1-1; 9 nucleotides agree with TRBD1. V dropped 2 bases and J dropped 3; count of bases not matched to a gene: 4. Germline loops: CDR1 MDHEN, CDR2 SYDVKM. This CDR3 region has 15 residues. CDR3 sequence reads: CASSLVDRGDTEAFF. CDR3 nucleotide sequence: TGTGCCAGCAGTTTAGTGGACAGGGGAGACACTGAAGCTTTCTTT. The full variable domain, rest sourced from reference TRBV28 and TRBJ1-1, is DVKVTQSSRYLVKRTGEKVFLECVQDMDHENMFWYRQDPGLGLRLIYFSYDVKMKEKGDIPEGYSVSREKKERFSLILESASTNQTSMYLCASSLVDRGDTEAFFGQGTRLTVV.

V and J are TRBV6-5 and TRBJ2-1; D remains unclear. The CDR3 covers 16 residues. Germline CDR1 is MNHEY and CDR2 is SVGAGI. The V end was cut by 0 bases, the J end by 6 bases, with 15 bases between. The CDR3 is CASSYSSWQRSNEQFF. The CDR3 DNA is TGTGCCAGCAGTTACTCGTCGTGGCAGAGGTCCAATGAGCAGTTCTTC.

The V call is TRBV29-1, the J call TRBJ1-2; D might be TRBD1 (6 bases). The CDR3 sequence is 13 residues long. V was cut by 3 bases and J by 4 bases, with 12 bases left in between. CDR1 is SQVTM and CDR2 is ANQGSEA in the germline V gene. CDR3 sequence (DNA): TGCAGCGTTGACAGGGGAGGCGTCTATGGCTACACCTTC. It yields the protein CSVDRGGVYGYTF.

A remark on this clone: The sample has other DNA sequences that encode this CDR3 too. This sequence joins TRBV7-3 and TRBJ1-1; D remains unclear. Trimming stripped 5 bases from V and 1 base from J, with 14 bases between. Germline lookup yields CDR1 SGHTA and CDR2 FQGTGA. The CDR3 totals 15 residues. CDR3 sequence (DNA): TGTGCCAGCAGCCTAAGTGGCGCGGGGAACACTGAAGCTTTCTTT. Protein: CASSLSGAGNTEAFF.

This sequence joins TRBV7-3 and TRBJ2-1; no clear D gene. The germline V and J ends were trimmed by 4 bases and 4 bases, with 14 bases remaining between them. This CDR3 has 15 amino acids. CDR1 is SGHTA and CDR2 is FQGTGA in the germline V gene. CDR3 loop: CASSSHLAVYNEQFF. The CDR3, as DNA: TGTGCCAGCAGCTCCCACTTGGCTGTATACAATGAGCAGTTCTTC.

In the case of this clone: At one end the junction does not follow the germline gene, possibly because of a read error. The CDR3 spells CASSQDQGAVEAFF. The DNA for the CDR3 is TGCGCCAGCAGTCAAGATCAGGGGGCGGTTGAAGCTTTCTTT. J is TRBJ1-1 and V is TRBV4-1, with TRBD1 matching over 8 bases. CDR1 and CDR2 from the germline V gene are MGHRA and YSYEKL. The CDR3 covers 14 residues.

The gene calls are TRBV6-6 and TRBJ2-1; 13 nucleotides agree with TRBD2. CDR1 is MNHNY and CDR2 is SVGAGI in the germline V gene (reference sequence). There are 15 residues in the CDR3. V trimming: 6 bases; J trimming: 5 bases; junction bases outside the gene matches: 4. The CDR3 reads CASRAGLAGDNEQFF. CDR3 DNA: TGTGCCAGCAGAGCAGGACTAGCGGGAGACAATGAGCAGTTCTTC.

The V and J genes are TRBV29-1 and TRBJ2-5, with 11 bases that match TRBD1. TRBJ2-7 matches the DNA end more closely, so the J call is doubtful. CDR3 length equals 15 residues. Looked up from germline, CDR1 is SQVTM and CDR2 is ANQGSEA. The CDR3 sequence: CSVEDPGTGGYEQYF. CDR3 bases: TGCAGCGTTGAAGACCCGGGGACAGGGGGCTACGAGCAGTACTTC.

This sequence joins TRBV5-4 and TRBJ2-1; D ambiguous. Between the trimmed V and J ends, which lost 0 bases and 9 bases, there was a span of 13 bases. Germline V lookup: CDR1 SGHNT, CDR2 YYREEE (reference sequence). CDR3 size: 14 residues. CDR3 sequence reads: CASSLALSGSEQFF. In nucleotides, the CDR3 is TGTGCCAGCAGCTTGGCTCTCTCCGGCAGTGAGCAGTTCTTC.

The chain carries TRBV6-1 and TRBJ2-3, with TRBD2 as a possible D gene (6 bases). CDR1 is MNHNS and CDR2 is SASEGT in the germline V gene. Trimming took off 1 base at V and 0 bases at J, with 17 bases between the two ends. The CDR3 consists of 18 residues. In DNA, the CDR3 is TGTGCCAGCAGTGAAGATAGCGGATTGGGAACTAGCACAGATACGCAGTATTTT. Protein product: CASSEDSGLGTSTDTQYF.

As concerns this clone: The same CDR3 also results from other DNA sequences found in this sample. This rearrangement joins TRBV27 to TRBJ1-1; the D is unclear. This CDR3 is built from 14 residues. Per the germline V gene, CDR1 is MNHEY and CDR2 is SMNVEV (reference sequence). V was clipped by 2 bases and J by 0 bases, with 7 bases between them. CDR3 sequence: CASSLLALNTEAFF. CDR3 DNA: TGTGCCAGCAGTTTACTGGCTCTGAACACTGAAGCTTTCTTT.

Turning to this clone: At the DNA level, this CDR3 is encoded by other sequences in the same sample as well. The genes are TRBV9 and TRBJ2-3; 14 bases are a match to TRBD2. Germline V gene data show CDR1 as SGDLS and CDR2 as YYNGEE. V dropped 3 bases and J dropped 3; count of bases not matched to a gene: 3. The CDR3 totals 16 residues. The CDR3 bases are TGTGCCAGCAGCGCTGGGACTAGCGGGAGAACAGATACGCAGTATTTT. Translated, it gives CASSAGTSGRTDTQYF.

The sample holds one count of this clone. The V gene is TRBV13, the J gene TRBJ2-1; 7 bases match TRBD2. The junction had 9 bases not matched to a gene; V was cut back by 4 bases and J by 0 bases. The CDR3 length is 17 residues. Germline CDR1 is PRHDT and CDR2 is FYEKMQ (reference sequence). CDR3 loop: CASSYRSGTSSYNEQFF. Here the CDR3 DNA reads TGTGCCAGCAGCTACAGAAGCGGGACGAGCTCCTACAATGAGCAGTTCTTC.

The chain couples TRBV9 to TRBJ2-7; 9 nucleotides agree with TRBD1. After removal of 3 bases from V and 3 bases from J, the junction contained 7 bases not matched to a gene. This CDR3 has 15 residues. Per germline, CDR1 SGDLS and CDR2 YYNGEE. In DNA, the CDR3 is TGTGCCAGCAGCGCCTCGGGACAGGGTAACTACGAGCAGTACTTC. Protein sequence: CASSASGQGNYEQYF.

V is TRBV7-9 and J is TRBJ2-6; D possibly corresponds to TRBD1 (6 bases). The CDR3 is 18 amino acids. Trimming cost V 4 bases and J 0 bases, with 16 bases left between them. Looked up from germline, CDR1 is SEHNR and CDR2 is FQNEAQ (reference sequence). In DNA form, the CDR3 reads TGTGCCAGCAGCTCAAGTCGACAGGATCCCTCTGGGGCCAACGTCCTGACTTTC. Translating it yields CASSSSRQDPSGANVLTF.

Worth noting for this clone: Other nucleotide sequences in the sample specify the same CDR3. The chain joins TRBV19 to TRBJ1-1; D is uncertain. The CDR3 loop spans 13 amino acids. Germline V lookup: CDR1 LNHDA, CDR2 SQIVND (reference sequence). V gave up 2 bases and J gave up 5 bases, with 9 bases separating them. The CDR3 reads CASSIIGGTEAFF. As DNA, the CDR3 is TGTGCCAGTAGTATAATAGGTGGAACTGAAGCTTTCTTT.

The chain combines TRBV6-5 with TRBJ2-2, with 7 bases lining up with TRBD2. The germline gives CDR1 MNHEY, CDR2 SVGAGI. V lost 8 bases and J lost 2; bases outside the gene matches: 5. The CDR3 spans 14 residues. The CDR3, as DNA: TGTGCCAGCGGGCTAGCGGATAACACCGGGGAGCTGTTTTTT. Protein product: CASGLADNTGELFF.

This clone was seen a single time. The chain couples TRBV6-5 to TRBJ1-1; 9 nucleotides align to TRBD1. CDR1 is MNHEY, CDR2 SVGAGI, per germline. The CDR3 has 14 residues. J was trimmed by 3 bases and V by 5 bases; bases with no gene match: 4. The CDR3 here is CASSRGQGDTEAFF. DNA for the CDR3: TGTGCCAGCAGTCGGGGACAGGGCGACACTGAAGCTTTCTTT.

This chain uses TRBV6-5 with TRBJ2-3; 9 bases are a match to TRBD2. Looked up from germline, CDR1 is MNHEY and CDR2 is SVGAGI. CDR3 length: 15 amino acids. The V segment lost 5 bases and the J segment 9 bases; nucleotides outside the gene matches: 12. DNA of the CDR3: TGTGCCAGCAGTGTGGCCGGGACTAGCTACGGGACGCAGTATTTT. Protein sequence: CASSVAGTSYGTQYF.

This CDR3 reads CASSPGHPSGQYF. The CDR3 DNA sequence: TGTGCCAGCAGCCCGGGACACCCCAGTGGGCAGTACTTC. This sequence joins TRBV7-8 and TRBJ2-7, with D perhaps matching TRBD1 (6 bases). Between the trimmed V and J ends, which lost 5 bases and 9 bases, there was a span of 17 bases. CDR3 size: 13 residues. The germline CDR1 and CDR2 sequences are SGHVS and FQNEAQ.

Comment on this clone: This same CDR3 is encoded by further DNA sequences in the sample. The CDR3 DNA is TGTGCCAGCAGTCTAGGACTAGCGGTCAATGAGCAGTTCTTC. Amino acids: CASSLGLAVNEQFF. This chain joins TRBV28 and TRBJ2-1; 10 bases are a match to TRBD2. The V segment lost 5 bases and the J segment 6 bases; nucleotides outside the gene matches: 4. Germline lookup yields CDR1 MDHEN and CDR2 SYDVKM. The CDR3 spans 14 residues.